This T cell receptor beta chain was recovered during a study of blood T cell repertoires in COVID-19. Study in general: Sites across the United States, Italy and Spain contributed samples from acute and convalescent COVID-19. T cells, B-cell-depleted T cells, or PBMCs provided the cDNA or gDNA that served as material.

This CDR3 contains 16 residues. J gave up 4 bases and V 1 base, and 5 bases lay outside the gene matches. Germline assignment: CDR1 LNHDA and CDR2 SQIVND (reference sequence). The protocol was immunoSEQ multiplex PCR, while the TCRdb copy is restricted to in-frame clones and leaves out a portion. The sample lists some 370,000 clones; roughly nine tenths were seen once. The sequence came from a man aged 40-49 years with acute or convalescent COVID-19. Material for sequencing was peripheral blood. The V gene is TRBV19, the J gene TRBJ2-2; TRBD2 aligns across 8 bases. In nucleotides, the CDR3 is TGTGCCAGTAGTATAGGCCCCGGGAGGGCCACCGGGGAGCTGTTTTTT. Translation gives CASSIGPGRATGELFF.